The 3 T cell receptor beta chains below all came from one sample that was sequenced in a study of blood T cell repertoires in COVID-19. The table came from immunoSEQ multiplex PCR; TCRdb's copy has only in-frame clones and leaves some out. The table shows approximately 190,000 clones, with under 90% occurring only once. Sample: peripheral blood. Source of these receptors: a man between 25 and 39 years old with active or convalescent COVID-19.

The chain links TRBV10-1 to TRBJ2-1, with D unclear. The germline V gene encodes CDR1 WNHNN and CDR2 SYGVQD (reference sequence). V shed 1 base and J shed 0 bases, with 4 bases lying between them. The CDR3 covers 14 residues. The CDR3 DNA reads as TGCGCCAGCAGTGAGTTAGCCTCCTACAATGAGCAGTTCTTC. This gives the protein CASSELASYNEQFF.

The gene calls are TRBV4-1 and TRBJ2-3; D is possibly TRBD1 (6 bases). The germline CDR1 and CDR2 sequences are MGHRA and YSYEKL. The CDR3 is made up of 17 amino acids. V gave up 3 bases and J gave up 1 base, with 17 bases separating them. As DNA, the CDR3 is TGCGCCAGCAGCCACCGGGGAGTACAGGGAGGCACAGATACGCAGTATTTT. Translated: CASSHRGVQGGTDTQYF.

The CDR3 nucleotides read TGCGCCAGCAGCTCCGGGACAGGGCGGTACGAGCAGTACTTC. Residues: CASSSGTGRYEQYF. The chain is built from TRBV4-3 and TRBJ2-7; 9 bases are a match to TRBD1. The CDR3 runs to 14 residues. In germline, CDR1 is LGHNA, CDR2 YSLEER. After removal of 5 bases from V and 4 bases from J, the junction contained 6 bases not matched to a gene.